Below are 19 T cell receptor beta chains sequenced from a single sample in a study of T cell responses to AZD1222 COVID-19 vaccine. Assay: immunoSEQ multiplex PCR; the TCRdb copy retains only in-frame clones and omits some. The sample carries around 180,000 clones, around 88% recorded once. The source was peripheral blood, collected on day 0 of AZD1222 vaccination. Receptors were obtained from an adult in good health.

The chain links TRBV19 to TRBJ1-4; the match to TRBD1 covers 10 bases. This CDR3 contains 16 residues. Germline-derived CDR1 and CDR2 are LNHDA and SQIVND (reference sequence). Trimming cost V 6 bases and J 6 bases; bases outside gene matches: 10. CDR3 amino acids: CASRGARDRGYEKLFF. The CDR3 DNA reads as TGTGCCAGTAGGGGGGCCCGGGACAGGGGTTATGAAAAACTGTTTTTT.

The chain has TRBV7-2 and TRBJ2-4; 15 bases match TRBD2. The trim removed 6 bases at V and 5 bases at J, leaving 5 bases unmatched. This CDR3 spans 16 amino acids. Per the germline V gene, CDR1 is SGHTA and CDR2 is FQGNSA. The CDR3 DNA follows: TGTGCCAGCAGTCATGGACTAGCGGGGGGGGAAAACATTCAGTACTTC. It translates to CASSHGLAGGENIQYF.

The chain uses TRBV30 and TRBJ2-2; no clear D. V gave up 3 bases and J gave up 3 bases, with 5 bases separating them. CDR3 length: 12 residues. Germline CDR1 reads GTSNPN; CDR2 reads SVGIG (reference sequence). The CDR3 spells CAWRVYTGELFF. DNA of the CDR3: TGTGCCTGGAGGGTCTACACCGGGGAGCTGTTTTTT.

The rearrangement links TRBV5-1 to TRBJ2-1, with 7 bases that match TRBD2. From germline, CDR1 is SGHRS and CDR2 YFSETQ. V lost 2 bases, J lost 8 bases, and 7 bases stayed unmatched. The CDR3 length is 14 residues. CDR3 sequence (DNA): TGCGCCAGCAGCTTAGCGGGGCCTGGCTATGAGCAGTTCTTC. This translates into CASSLAGPGYEQFF.

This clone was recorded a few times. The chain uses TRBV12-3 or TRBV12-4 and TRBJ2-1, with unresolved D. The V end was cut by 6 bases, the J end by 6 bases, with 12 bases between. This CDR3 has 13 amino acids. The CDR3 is CASSQDRINEQFF. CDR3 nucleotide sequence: TGTGCCAGCAGCCAGGATCGTATCAATGAGCAGTTCTTC.

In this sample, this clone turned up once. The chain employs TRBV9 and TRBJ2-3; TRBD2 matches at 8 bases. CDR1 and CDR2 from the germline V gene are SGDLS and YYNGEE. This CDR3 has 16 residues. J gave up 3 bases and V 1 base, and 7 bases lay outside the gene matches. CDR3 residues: CASSVQLAGGTDTQYF. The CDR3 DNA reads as TGTGCCAGCAGCGTACAGCTAGCGGGTGGGACAGATACGCAGTATTTT.

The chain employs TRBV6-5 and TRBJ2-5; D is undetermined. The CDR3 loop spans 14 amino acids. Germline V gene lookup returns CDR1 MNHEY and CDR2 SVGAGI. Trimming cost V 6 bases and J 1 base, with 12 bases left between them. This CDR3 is CASSSTPFQETQYF. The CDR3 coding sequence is TGTGCCAGCAGCTCTACACCTTTCCAAGAGACCCAGTACTTC.

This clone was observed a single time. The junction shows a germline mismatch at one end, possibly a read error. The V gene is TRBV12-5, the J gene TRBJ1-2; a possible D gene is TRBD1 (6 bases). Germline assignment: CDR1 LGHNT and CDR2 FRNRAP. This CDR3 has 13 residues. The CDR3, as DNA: TGTGCTAGTGGTTTGGACCAGACAGGCCCCCAGGCCTTC. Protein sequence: CASGLDQTGPQAF.

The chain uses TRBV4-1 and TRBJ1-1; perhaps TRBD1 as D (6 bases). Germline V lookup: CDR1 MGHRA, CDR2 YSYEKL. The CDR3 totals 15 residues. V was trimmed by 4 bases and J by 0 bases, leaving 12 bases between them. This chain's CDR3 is CASSPDRNMNTEAFF. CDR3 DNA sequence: TGCGCCAGCAGCCCAGACAGGAATATGAACACTGAAGCTTTCTTT.

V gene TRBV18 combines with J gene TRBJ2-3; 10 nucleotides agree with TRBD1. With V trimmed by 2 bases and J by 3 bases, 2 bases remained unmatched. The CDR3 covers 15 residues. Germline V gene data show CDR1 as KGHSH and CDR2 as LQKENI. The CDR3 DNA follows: TGTGCCAGCTCACCAGGGACAGGGGAGACAGATACGCAGTATTTT. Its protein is CASSPGTGETDTQYF. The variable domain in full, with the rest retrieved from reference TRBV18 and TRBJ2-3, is NAGVMQNPRHLVRRRGQEARLRCSPMKGHSHVYWYRQLPEEGLKFMVYLQKENIIDESGMPKERFSAEFPKEGPSILRIQQVVRGDSAAYFCASSPGTGETDTQYFGPGTRLTVL.

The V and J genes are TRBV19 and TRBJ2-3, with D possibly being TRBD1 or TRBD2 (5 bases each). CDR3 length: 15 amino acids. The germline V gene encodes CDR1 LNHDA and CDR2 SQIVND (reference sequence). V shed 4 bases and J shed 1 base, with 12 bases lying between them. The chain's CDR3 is CASSRDGFRTDTQYF. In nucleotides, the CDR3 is TGTGCCAGTAGTAGGGACGGATTCCGCACAGATACGCAGTATTTT.

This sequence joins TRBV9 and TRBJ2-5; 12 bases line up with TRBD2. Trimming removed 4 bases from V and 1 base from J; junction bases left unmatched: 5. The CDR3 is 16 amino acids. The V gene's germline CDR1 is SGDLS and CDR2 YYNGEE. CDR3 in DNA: TGTGCCAGCAGCACTCGGACTAGCGGGGTCCAAGAGACCCAGTACTTC. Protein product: CASSTRTSGVQETQYF.

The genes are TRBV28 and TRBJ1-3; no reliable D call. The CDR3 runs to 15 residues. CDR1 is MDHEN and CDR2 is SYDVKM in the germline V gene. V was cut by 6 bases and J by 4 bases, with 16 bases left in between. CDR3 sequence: CASSPPGRSGNTIYF. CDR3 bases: TGTGCCAGCAGCCCCCCCGGGAGGTCCGGAAACACCATATATTTT.

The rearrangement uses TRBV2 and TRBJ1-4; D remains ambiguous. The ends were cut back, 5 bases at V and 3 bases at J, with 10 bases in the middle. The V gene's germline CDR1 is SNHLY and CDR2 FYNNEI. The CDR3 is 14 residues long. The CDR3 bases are TGTGCCAGCAGTCCTTATGGGGCTAATGAAAAACTGTTTTTT. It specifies CASSPYGANEKLFF.

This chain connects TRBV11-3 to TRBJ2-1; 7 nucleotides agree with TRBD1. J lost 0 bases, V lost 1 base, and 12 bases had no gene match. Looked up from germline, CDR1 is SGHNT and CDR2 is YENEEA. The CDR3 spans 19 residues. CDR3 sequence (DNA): TGTGCCAGCAGCTTAGTGGAAGCCGACAGGGAGATCTCCTACAATGAGCAGTTCTTC. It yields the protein CASSLVEADREISYNEQFF.

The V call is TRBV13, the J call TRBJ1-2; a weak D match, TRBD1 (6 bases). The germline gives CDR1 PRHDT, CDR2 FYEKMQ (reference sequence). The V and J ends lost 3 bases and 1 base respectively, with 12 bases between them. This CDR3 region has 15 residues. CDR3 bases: TGTGCCAGCAGCTTTTTGGACAGACTTAACTATGGCTACACCTTC. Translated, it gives CASSFLDRLNYGYTF.

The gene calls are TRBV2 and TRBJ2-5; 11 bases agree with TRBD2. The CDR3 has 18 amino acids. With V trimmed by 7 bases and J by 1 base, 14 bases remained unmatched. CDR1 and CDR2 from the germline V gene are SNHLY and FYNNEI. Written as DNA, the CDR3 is TGTGCCAGCAATCCTGTGGGGCTAGCGGGGGGAATCCAAGAGACCCAGTACTTC. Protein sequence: CASNPVGLAGGIQETQYF.

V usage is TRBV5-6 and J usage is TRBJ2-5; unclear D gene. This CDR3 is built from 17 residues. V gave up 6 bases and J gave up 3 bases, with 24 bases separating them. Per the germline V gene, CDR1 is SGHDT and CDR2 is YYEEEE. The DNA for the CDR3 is TGTGCCAGCACCCCAAGATACGTGGGCCTCCGGGAAGAGACCCAGTACTTC. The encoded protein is CASTPRYVGLREETQYF.

CDR3 protein: CASSLVRGETGELFF. For the CDR3, the DNA is TGCGCCAGCAGCTTGGTCCGGGGAGAGACCGGGGAGCTGTTTTTT. The chain has TRBV5-1 and TRBJ2-2, with D possibly being TRBD2 (5 bases). V lost 0 bases, J lost 5 bases, and 11 bases lay in between. Germline assignment: CDR1 SGHRS and CDR2 YFSETQ. This CDR3 is 15 amino acids long.